The present T cell receptor (beta chain) was sequenced within a study of post-analysis software for immune sequencing data (dated by TCRdb to the mid-2010s). Looking at the study overall: The recorded disease courses included relapsing-remitting, secondary progressive and progressive-relapsing multiple sclerosis, and some patients had no subtype annotation. A subset of samples was prepared in parallel using single-end sample barcoding, then pooled and co-amplified after Illumina adapter ligation. The multiple sclerosis patient repertoires were compared with ten to eleven previously published healthy control repertoires from donors aged 6 to 25 years.

To demonstrate the VDJtools post-analysis software, the study profiled TCR beta repertoires from the peripheral blood of about 13 young patients with multiple sclerosis. The patients with multiple sclerosis were children and adolescents between about 6 and 15 years of age. The paper as a whole reports these results and caveats: Normalized Chao1 diversity was significantly lower in multiple sclerosis patients than controls, suggesting substantial peripheral T-cell clonal expansion. The control group was slightly older than the multiple sclerosis patient group. When samples were clustered directly using the F measure, samples prepared in the same batch co-clustered strongly, which prompted a batch-effect correction.

The library was prepared using PCR. Sequencing was performed on an Illumina HiSeq 2500. To reduce PCR and sequencing biases, unique molecular identifiers were incorporated into the TCR beta cDNA libraries. Per 1 to 10 million input T cells, approximately 500,000 cDNA molecules were obtained, such that each molecule approximated one T cell. The same protocol used for the earlier healthy control dataset was applied to prepare and sequence the patient libraries. Within a given batch, samples were prepared together, multiplexed and sequenced on the same HiSeq lane. The authors processed their data as follows. Raw barcoded reads were processed with MIGEC, and single-read molecular identifier groups were discarded before consensus assembly and CDR3 extraction. Clonotype tables were post-analysed with VDJtools, and diversity was normalized by down-sampling all datasets to the smallest sample size. To correct batch-related cross-sample contamination, repertoire overlap clustering matched CDR3 amino acid sequences but not nucleotide sequences. TCRdb redid the processing of the public reads, applying fastp at Q25 and MiXCR, and retained in-frame beta chains. Rows with a matching CDR3 protein are joined into one entry that keeps the most common DNA and genes. None of the V and J calls come from the authors' own analysis; TCRdb made them. The sample contains roughly 700,000 distinct CDR3 sequences, approximately 30% of them found a single time. The ten largest clones add up to 0.5% to 0.6% of the sample.

Worth noting for this clonotype: Its antigen has not been determined. Per-base quality was not reported, and no clone a single base away is much larger than it.

The sequence was collected from a girl aged 5 to 17 with multiple sclerosis. Sequenced input: blood.

The CDR3 protein is CSVEGSVQETQYF. The nucleotide sequence reads as follows: TGCAGCGTTGAAGGTAGCGTCCAAGAGACCCAGTACTTC. Rearrangement joined TRBV29-1 to TRBJ2-5; a tentative D match to TRBD2 spans 5 bases. The trim is 1 base for V and 1 base for J, with a gap of 7 bases between the germline ends. There are 13 amino acids in the CDR3, from cysteine to phenylalanine inclusive. The only DNA kept is the CDR3, 39 bases in frame from the first base. CDR1 is given as SQVTM and CDR2 as ANQGSEA, both from the germline V gene.